This TCR beta chain comes out of a study of blood T cell repertoires in COVID-19. As originally analysed: Counts of nucleated cells, estimated from reference gene primer amplification, were obtained. The data were produced by immunoSEQ multiplex PCR, yet TCRdb's version contains in-frame clones alone and is incomplete. V and J calls and clone size come straight from that table; D and trimming were deduced from the DNA. The profile covers about 11,000 clones, with 90% appearing a single time and about 9.5% taken by the ten largest. The CDR3 is 16 amino acids. V shed 4 bases, J shed 2 bases, and the junction held 9 bases outside the gene matches. The germline CDR1 and CDR2 sequences are PRHDT and FYEKMQ (reference sequence).

This clonotype was sampled from a human donor in a cohort sampled during active COVID-19. The chain has TRBV13 and TRBJ2-7, with 9 positions matching TRBD2. Material: peripheral blood. The CDR3 sequence is CASSSGTSFGTYEQYF. For the CDR3, the DNA is TGTGCCAGCAGCTCCGGGACTAGCTTTGGCACCTACGAGCAGTACTTC.